These 31 T cell receptor beta chains came from one sample sequenced in a study of technical replicates of blood from a handful of donors. Profiling relied on immunoSEQ multiplex PCR, and the TCRdb table lists in-frame clones only, not all of them. The sample lists roughly 80,000 clones; more than 85% were seen once. Sample: T cells isolated from PBMCs. These receptors originate from a human donor in good health.

The chain recombines TRBV9 with TRBJ2-5; 10 bases match TRBD2. CDR3 length equals 14 residues. Germline V lookup: CDR1 SGDLS, CDR2 YYNGEE. The trim removed 7 bases at V and 3 bases at J, leaving 6 bases unmatched. CDR3 nucleotide sequence: TGTGCCAGCTCTAGCGGGAGAAAGGAAGAGACCCAGTACTTC. Amino acid sequence: CASSSGRKEETQYF.

The chain uses TRBV7-3 and TRBJ2-2, with 8 positions matching TRBD2. CDR1 and CDR2 from the germline V gene are SGHTA and FQGTGA. This CDR3 has 17 residues. J was trimmed by 0 bases and V by 1 base; bases with no gene match: 4. CDR3 sequence reads: CASSLIAAGANTGELFF. The CDR3 DNA reads as TGTGCCAGCAGCTTAATTGCAGCGGGGGCGAACACCGGGGAGCTGTTTTTT.

V and J are TRBV4-3 and TRBJ1-1; weak D call: TRBD1 (6 bases). The CDR3 sequence is 13 residues long. Deletions cut 0 bases from V and 10 bases from J, with 12 bases between. CDR1 is LGHNA, CDR2 YSLEER, per germline. In DNA form, the CDR3 reads TGCGCCAGCAGCCAAGACAGGAACAGGGTAGCTTTCTTT. This encodes CASSQDRNRVAFF.

The chain links TRBV18 to TRBJ2-7, with TRBD1 matching 11 bases. V was clipped by 4 bases and J by 3 bases; unmatched bases: 5. Germline CDR1 is KGHSH and CDR2 is LQKENI. This CDR3 comprises 15 residues. CDR3 loop: CASSRPGTGGYEQYF. The CDR3 nucleotides are TGTGCCAGCTCACGTCCCGGGACAGGGGGCTACGAGCAGTACTTC.

The chain is built from TRBV11-2 and TRBJ2-7; tentatively, D is TRBD2 (7 bases). V lost 5 bases, J lost 6 bases, and 23 bases lay in between. This CDR3 has 16 amino acids. CDR1 and CDR2 (germline): SGHAT, FQNNGV. As DNA, the CDR3 is TGTGCCAGCAGCCCCCTGGCGGGGGCGAGTTCTTCCGAGCAGTACTTC. It yields the protein CASSPLAGASSSEQYF.

The CDR3 region is CASSWGDRGIGGYTF. The CDR3 bases are TGTGCCAGCAGCTGGGGGGACAGGGGAATAGGCGGCTACACCTTC. V gene TRBV5-6 combines with J gene TRBJ1-2, with 10 bases aligning to TRBD1. The CDR3 is made up of 15 amino acids. Germline-derived CDR1 and CDR2 are SGHDT and YYEEEE. The V gene end was trimmed by 3 bases and the J gene end by 8 bases; junction bases not matched to a gene: 10.

The V call is TRBV4-1, the J call TRBJ2-7, with D uncertain. Germline loops: CDR1 MGHRA, CDR2 YSYEKL. V lost 3 bases to trimming and J lost 5 bases, with 11 bases between them. This CDR3 is 13 amino acids long. CDR3 in amino acids: CASSQPLQDEQYF. As DNA, the CDR3 is TGCGCCAGCAGCCAGCCCCTCCAGGACGAGCAGTACTTC.

This chain connects TRBV27 to TRBJ2-7; 11 nucleotides match TRBD2. Germline trimming cut 6 bases from V and 5 bases from J; bases unmatched to any gene: 9. The CDR3 has 15 residues. Germline V CDR1 and CDR2: MNHEY, SMNVEV (reference sequence). For the CDR3, the DNA is TGTGCCAGCAGGGAACTAGCGGGAGATCCCAACGAGCAGTACTTC. Residues: CASRELAGDPNEQYF.

The chain joins TRBV5-6 to TRBJ1-1; D is possibly TRBD1 (5 bases). V shed 5 bases and J shed 3 bases, with 17 bases lying between them. There are 15 residues in the CDR3. Germline V lookup: CDR1 SGHDT, CDR2 YYEEEE. The DNA of the CDR3 is TGTGCCAGCAGGGGATTCAGGGAGGGCGACACTGAAGCTTTCTTT. Translating it yields CASRGFREGDTEAFF.

The chain couples TRBV19 to TRBJ2-7; the D gene is possibly TRBD2 (6 bases). V was pared by 1 base and J by 2 bases, with 9 bases between. Germline values: CDR1 LNHDA, CDR2 SQIVND (reference sequence). The CDR3 is made up of 14 amino acids. In nucleotides, the CDR3 is TGTGCCAGTAGTATAGGCGGGATGGCCTACGAGCAGTACTTC. Translated, it gives CASSIGGMAYEQYF.

The chain carries TRBV15 and TRBJ2-7, with D possibly TRBD2 on 5 matching bases. Trimming cost V 5 bases and J 3 bases, with 14 bases left between them. This CDR3 comprises 14 residues. Per germline, CDR1 LNHNV and CDR2 YYDKDF (reference sequence). DNA of the CDR3: TGTGCCACCAGCTCCCGGGGTAATAACTACGAGCAGTACTTC. Its protein product is CATSSRGNNYEQYF.

The chain uses TRBV6-1 and TRBJ2-7; 13 nucleotides agree with TRBD2. The CDR3 runs 14 residues. From germline, CDR1 is MNHNS and CDR2 SASEGT. Trimming cost V 4 bases and J 4 bases; bases outside gene matches: 1. The DNA for the CDR3 is TGTGCCAGCAGTGGGGGACTAGCGGGGTACGAGCAGTACTTC. The encoded protein is CASSGGLAGYEQYF.

The gene calls are TRBV9 and TRBJ2-7; no firm D call. CDR3 size: 15 residues. V lost 1 base and J lost 0, with 11 bases in between. Germline lookup yields CDR1 SGDLS and CDR2 YYNGEE. DNA for the CDR3: TGTGCCAGCAGCGTACTACCTGATAGCTCCTACGAGCAGTACTTC. Its protein is CASSVLPDSSYEQYF.

The chain recombines TRBV6-1 with TRBJ2-1; 13 nucleotides align to TRBD2. Germline assignment: CDR1 MNHNS and CDR2 SASEGT. V shed 5 bases, J shed 4 bases, and the junction held 2 bases outside the gene matches. The CDR3 spans 15 residues. Written as DNA, the CDR3 is TGTGCCAGCAGTCAGGGACTAGCGGGATACAATGAGCAGTTCTTC. Protein sequence: CASSQGLAGYNEQFF.

V usage is TRBV5-5 and J usage is TRBJ2-6; a weak D match, TRBD1 (6 bases). This CDR3 contains 18 residues. Germline V gene lookup returns CDR1 SGHKS and CDR2 YYEKEE (reference sequence). V lost 2 bases, J lost 3 bases, and 18 bases lay in between. CDR3 in amino acids: CASSLTPGTSFGANVLTF. The CDR3 region has the DNA TGTGCCAGCAGCTTAACCCCGGGGACATCGTTTGGGGCCAACGTCCTGACTTTC.

V usage is TRBV9 and J usage is TRBJ2-5; 11 bases fit TRBD2. Per germline, CDR1 SGDLS and CDR2 YYNGEE. V lost 4 bases and J lost 1; bases outside the gene matches: 6. CDR3 size: 16 residues. CDR3 residues: CASSIGLAGTQETQYF. The CDR3 coding sequence is TGTGCCAGCAGCATCGGACTAGCGGGTACCCAAGAGACCCAGTACTTC.

The V and J genes are TRBV11-3 and TRBJ2-2; 9 positions match TRBD1. CDR1 and CDR2 (germline): SGHNT, YENEEA. With V trimmed by 2 bases and J by 0 bases, 1 base remained unmatched. The CDR3 is 16 residues long. The CDR3 spells CASSLWDRANTGELFF. CDR3 coding DNA: TGTGCCAGCAGCTTATGGGACAGGGCGAACACCGGGGAGCTGTTTTTT.

V gene TRBV5-6 combines with J gene TRBJ2-7, with 9 bases fitting TRBD1. CDR3 length equals 15 residues. With 4 bases clipped from V and 3 bases from J, the junction kept 8 bases outside the gene matches. The germline gives CDR1 SGHDT, CDR2 YYEEEE. The CDR3 spells CASSTTGQGLYEQYF. The CDR3 region has the DNA TGTGCCAGCAGCACTACGGGACAGGGACTCTACGAGCAGTACTTC.

This clone was counted once. The J gene is TRBJ1-3, the V gene TRBV19; D might be TRBD1 (6 bases). There are 17 residues in the CDR3. V dropped 1 base and J dropped 0 bases, with 13 bases sitting between them. Germline V CDR1 and CDR2: LNHDA, SQIVND (reference sequence). In DNA form, the CDR3 reads TGTGCCAGTAGTATAGGCCTGGGCAGGGGCTCTGGAAACACCATATATTTT. This sequence encodes CASSIGLGRGSGNTIYF.

Here the CDR3 DNA reads TGTGCCAGCAGTTTAGGTAGAAGCAATGAGCAGTTCTTC. Residues: CASSLGRSNEQFF. The chain links TRBV27 to TRBJ2-1, with D unresolved. V was trimmed by 2 bases and J by 6 bases, leaving 8 bases between them. The CDR3 extends over 13 amino acids. The germline V gene encodes CDR1 MNHEY and CDR2 SMNVEV (reference sequence).

V usage is TRBV7-3 and J usage is TRBJ2-1, with 7 bases lining up with TRBD2. Germline V gene lookup returns CDR1 SGHTA and CDR2 FQGTGA. V lost 4 bases to trimming and J lost 7 bases; unmatched junction nucleotides: 16. The CDR3 is 17 amino acids. Here the CDR3 reads CASSWGGAGEVTNEQFF. CDR3 coding DNA: TGTGCCAGCAGCTGGGGGGGTGCGGGAGAAGTAACTAATGAGCAGTTCTTC.

J is TRBJ2-5 and V is TRBV5-1; D is possibly TRBD2 (6 bases). CDR3 length equals 14 residues. Germline CDR1 is SGHRS and CDR2 is YFSETQ. Trimming removed 2 bases at V and 5 bases at J, with 13 bases between. The CDR3 coding sequence is TGCGCCAGCAGCTTACGTAGGGCGGGGGAGACCCAGTACTTC. It translates to CASSLRRAGETQYF.

The chain is built from TRBV27 and TRBJ1-2, with D maybe TRBD1 (6 bases). The CDR3 is made up of 14 amino acids. V dropped 5 bases and J dropped 4 bases, with 14 bases sitting between them. Germline CDR1 is MNHEY and CDR2 is SMNVEV (reference sequence). The CDR3 bases are TGTGCCAGCAGTGGCAGGGGTGGCATCTATGGCTACACCTTC. Protein sequence: CASSGRGGIYGYTF.

V gene TRBV10-3 combines with J gene TRBJ1-1; 8 positions agree with TRBD1. Germline V gene data show CDR1 as ENHRY and CDR2 as SYGVKD. The CDR3 sequence is 14 residues long. With 4 bases clipped from V and 6 bases from J, the junction kept 7 bases outside the gene matches. CDR3 amino acids: CAISAGQGIAEAFF. The CDR3 DNA reads TGTGCCATCAGTGCCGGACAGGGAATAGCTGAAGCTTTCTTT.

The CDR3 region has the DNA TGTGCCAGCAGCCTGGACAGCTACGAGCAGTACTTC. It codes for CASSLDSYEQYF. The chain couples TRBV6-6 to TRBJ2-7, with D perhaps matching TRBD1 (6 bases). Germline V gene lookup returns CDR1 MNHNY and CDR2 SVGAGI (reference sequence). The CDR3 has 12 residues. Between the trimmed V and J ends, which lost 6 bases and 3 bases, there was a span of 9 bases.

The chain combines TRBV13 with TRBJ1-3; D gene unclear. The V gene lost 0 bases and the J gene lost 4 bases, with 10 bases spanning the gap. CDR3 length: 15 amino acids. Germline V gene data show CDR1 as PRHDT and CDR2 as FYEKMQ (reference sequence). The CDR3 nucleotides are TGTGCCAGCAGCTTAGGGGTGAAAGCAGGAAACACCATATATTTT. This translates into CASSLGVKAGNTIYF.

This clone has a single count. This chain connects TRBV5-1 to TRBJ1-1; D gene unclear. Germline CDR1 and CDR2: SGHRS and YFSETQ. This CDR3 region has 12 residues. Trimming removed 5 bases from V and 1 base from J, with 6 bases in between. The CDR3 protein is CASRGGNTEAFF. The CDR3 region has the DNA TGCGCCAGCAGGGGAGGGAACACTGAAGCTTTCTTT.

The chain has TRBV5-1 and TRBJ2-1, with 7 bases fitting TRBD2. In germline, CDR1 is SGHRS, CDR2 YFSETQ. The CDR3 contains 16 residues. V shed 4 bases and J 6 bases; nucleotides not matched to a gene: 13. CDR3 sequence reads: CASSLRGAGTANEQFF. The CDR3 DNA reads as TGCGCCAGCAGCCTTAGAGGAGCGGGAACGGCCAATGAGCAGTTCTTC.

The chain couples TRBV2 to TRBJ1-2; D remains ambiguous. V was shortened by 4 bases and J by 0 bases, with 12 bases between the two germline ends. This CDR3 region has 15 residues. Germline V gives CDR1 SNHLY, CDR2 FYNNEI. The DNA for the CDR3 is TGTGCCAGCAGTGTAAAGAGGTTAGCTAACTATGGCTACACCTTC. The encoded protein is CASSVKRLANYGYTF.

The J gene is TRBJ2-7, the V gene TRBV18; D possibly corresponds to TRBD2 (5 bases). The V end was cut by 2 bases, the J end by 5 bases, with 13 bases between. In germline, CDR1 is KGHSH, CDR2 LQKENI. The CDR3 runs to 14 residues. In DNA form, the CDR3 reads TGTGCCAGCTCACCATCCCGGGAAATGAACGAGCAGTACTTC. Translating gives CASSPSREMNEQYF.

The chain uses TRBV6-6 and TRBJ2-2; TRBD2 matches 11 bases. The CDR3 contains 15 residues. Germline V gene data show CDR1 as MNHNY and CDR2 as SVGAGI (reference sequence). V lost 6 bases and J lost 1; bases outside the gene matches: 1. The CDR3 nucleotides are TGTGCCAGCAGGGGACTAGCGGAGAACACCGGGGAGCTGTTTTTT. Translated, it gives CASRGLAENTGELFF.